This T cell receptor (beta chain) was sequenced in a study of T cell changes during pregnancy in multiple sclerosis. The table came from immunoSEQ multiplex PCR; TCRdb's copy has only in-frame clones and leaves some out. The sample consists of approximately 74,000 clones, about 88% of them appearing once. This clone was detected a few times. The junction had 7 bases not matched to a gene; V was cut back by 2 bases and J by 8 bases. CDR3 length: 14 residues. CDR1 and CDR2 from the germline V gene are LGHNA and YNFKEQ. The starting material was peripheral blood, obtained before pregnancy. V usage is TRBV4-2 and J usage is TRBJ1-2; TRBD1 matches 8 bases. The sequence derives from a female donor with multiple sclerosis, enrolled in a pregnancy study. CDR3 sequence: CASSQTDRGGGYTF. As DNA, the CDR3 is TGTGCCAGCAGCCAAACTGACAGGGGTGGAGGCTACACCTTC.